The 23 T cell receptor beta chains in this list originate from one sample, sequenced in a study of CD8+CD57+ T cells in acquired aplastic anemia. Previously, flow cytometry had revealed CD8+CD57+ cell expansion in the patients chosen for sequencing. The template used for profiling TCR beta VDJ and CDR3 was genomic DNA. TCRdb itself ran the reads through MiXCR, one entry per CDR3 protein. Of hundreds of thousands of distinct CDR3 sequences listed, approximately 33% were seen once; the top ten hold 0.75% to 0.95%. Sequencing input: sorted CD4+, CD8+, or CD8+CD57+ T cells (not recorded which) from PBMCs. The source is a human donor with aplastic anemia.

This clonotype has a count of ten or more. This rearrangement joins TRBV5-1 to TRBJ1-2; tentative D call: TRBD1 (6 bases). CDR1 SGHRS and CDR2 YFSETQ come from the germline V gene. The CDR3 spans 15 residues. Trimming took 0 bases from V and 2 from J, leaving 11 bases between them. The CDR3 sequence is CASSLVPGDNYGYTF. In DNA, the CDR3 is TGCGCCAGCAGCTTGGTCCCAGGGGACAACTATGGCTACACCTTC. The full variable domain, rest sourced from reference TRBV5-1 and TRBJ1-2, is KAGVTQTPRYLIKTRGQQVTLSCSPISGHRSVSWYQQTPGQGLQFLFEYFSETQRNKGNFPGRFSGRQFSNSRSEMNVSTLELGDSALYLCASSLVPGDNYGYTFGSGTRLTVV.

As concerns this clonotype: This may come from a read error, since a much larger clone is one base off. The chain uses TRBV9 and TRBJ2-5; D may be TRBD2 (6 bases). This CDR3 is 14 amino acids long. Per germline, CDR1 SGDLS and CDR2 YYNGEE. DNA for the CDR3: TGTGCCAGCAGCGGTTCGGGGAGGCAAGAGACCCAGCACTTC. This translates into CASSGSGRQETQHF.

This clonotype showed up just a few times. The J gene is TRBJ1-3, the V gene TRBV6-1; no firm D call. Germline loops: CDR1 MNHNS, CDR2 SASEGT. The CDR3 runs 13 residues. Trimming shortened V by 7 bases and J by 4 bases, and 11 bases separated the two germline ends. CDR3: CASMRTSGNTIYF. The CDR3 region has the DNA TGTGCCAGCATGCGGACGTCAGGAAACACCATATATTTT.

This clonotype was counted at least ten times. The CDR3 coding sequence is TGTCCCACCCATCTCGGACACACTAATGAAAAACTGTTTTTT. This codes for CPTHLGHTNEKLFF. This rearrangement joins TRBV7-2 to TRBJ1-4; the D gene is possibly TRBD1 (5 bases). The CDR3 is made up of 14 amino acids. CDR1 SGHTA and CDR2 FQGNSA come from the germline V gene.

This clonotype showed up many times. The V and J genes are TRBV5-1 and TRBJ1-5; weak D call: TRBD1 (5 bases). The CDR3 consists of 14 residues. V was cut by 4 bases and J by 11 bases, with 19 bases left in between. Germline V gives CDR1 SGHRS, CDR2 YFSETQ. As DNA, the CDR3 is TGCGCCAGCAGCGAGGGGACGGAGGGAGGGACCCAGCATTTT. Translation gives CASSEGTEGGTQHF.

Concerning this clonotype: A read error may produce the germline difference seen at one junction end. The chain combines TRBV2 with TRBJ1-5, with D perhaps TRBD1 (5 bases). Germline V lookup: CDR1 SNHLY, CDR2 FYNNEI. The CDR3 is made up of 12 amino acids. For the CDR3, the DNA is TGTGCCAGCGGTGACAGCAATCAGCCCCAGCACTTT. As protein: CASGDSNQPQHF.

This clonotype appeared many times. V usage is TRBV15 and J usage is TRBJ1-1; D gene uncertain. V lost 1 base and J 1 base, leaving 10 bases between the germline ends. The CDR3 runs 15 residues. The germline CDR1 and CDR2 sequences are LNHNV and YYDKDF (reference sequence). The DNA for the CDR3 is TGTGCCACCAGCAGAGGTAATGCGGCGAACACTGAAGCTTTCTTT. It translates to CATSRGNAANTEAFF.

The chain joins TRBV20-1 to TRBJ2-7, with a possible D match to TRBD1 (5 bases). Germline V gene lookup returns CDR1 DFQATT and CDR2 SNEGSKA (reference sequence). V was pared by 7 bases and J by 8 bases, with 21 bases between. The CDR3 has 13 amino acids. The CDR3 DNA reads TGCAGTGTTAGCTTCTCAGGGCTGCTAAAGCAGTACTTC. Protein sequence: CSVSFSGLLKQYF.

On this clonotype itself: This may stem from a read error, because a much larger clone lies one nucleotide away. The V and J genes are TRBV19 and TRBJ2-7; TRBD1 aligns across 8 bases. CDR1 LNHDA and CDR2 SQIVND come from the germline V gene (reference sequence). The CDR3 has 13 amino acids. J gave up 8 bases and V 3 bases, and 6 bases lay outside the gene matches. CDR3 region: CASSIRGQDKQYF. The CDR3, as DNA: TGTGCCAGTAGTATCAGGGGGCAGGACAAGCAGTACTTC.

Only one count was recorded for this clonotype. CDR3 DNA: TGTGCCAGCTCACCCCTGAGGGTGACGTGGGAGACCCAGTACTTC. This codes for CASSPLRVTWETQYF. This chain connects TRBV25-1 to TRBJ2-5; D might be TRBD2 (5 bases). CDR1 and CDR2 from the germline V gene are MGHDK and SYGVNS. V lost 8 bases and J lost 5, with 21 bases in between. The CDR3 is 15 amino acids. The whole variable domain, filled in from reference TRBV25-1 and TRBJ2-5, reads EADIYQTPRYLVIGTGKKITLECSQTMGHDKMYWYQQDPGMELHLIHYSYGVNSTEKGDLSSESTVSRIRTEHFPLTLESARPSHTSQYLCASSPLRVTWETQYFGPGTRLLVL.

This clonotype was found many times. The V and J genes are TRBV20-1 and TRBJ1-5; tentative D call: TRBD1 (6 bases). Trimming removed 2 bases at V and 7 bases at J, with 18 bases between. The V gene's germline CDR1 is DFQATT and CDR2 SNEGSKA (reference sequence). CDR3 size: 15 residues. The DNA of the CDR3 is TGCAGTGCTAGATCCCGCCAGGGGACCAGCCAGCCCCAGCATTTT. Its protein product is CSARSRQGTSQPQHF.

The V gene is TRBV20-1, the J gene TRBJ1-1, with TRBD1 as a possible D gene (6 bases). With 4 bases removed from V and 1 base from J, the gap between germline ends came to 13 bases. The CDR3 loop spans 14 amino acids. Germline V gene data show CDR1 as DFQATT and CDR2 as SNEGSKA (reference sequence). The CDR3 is CSAIETTGNTEAFF. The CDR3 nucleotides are TGCAGTGCTATCGAGACGACAGGGAACACTGAAGCTTTCTTT.

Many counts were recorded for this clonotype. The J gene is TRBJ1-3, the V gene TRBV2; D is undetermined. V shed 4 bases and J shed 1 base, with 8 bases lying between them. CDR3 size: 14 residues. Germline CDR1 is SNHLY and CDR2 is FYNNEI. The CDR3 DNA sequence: TGTGCCAGCAGTGGTACAGCATCTGGAAACACCATATATTTT. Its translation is CASSGTASGNTIYF.

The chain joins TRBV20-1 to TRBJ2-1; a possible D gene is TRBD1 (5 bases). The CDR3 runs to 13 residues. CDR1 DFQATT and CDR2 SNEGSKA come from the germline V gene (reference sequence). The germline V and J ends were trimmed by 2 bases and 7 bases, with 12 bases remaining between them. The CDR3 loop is CSARTGAGNEQFF. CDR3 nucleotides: TGCAGTGCTAGAACTGGGGCTGGGAATGAGCAGTTCTTC.

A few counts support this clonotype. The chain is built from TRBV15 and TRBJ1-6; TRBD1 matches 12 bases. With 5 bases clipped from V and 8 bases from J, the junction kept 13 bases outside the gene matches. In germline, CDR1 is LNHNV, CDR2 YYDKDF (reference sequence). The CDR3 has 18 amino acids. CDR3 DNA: TGTGCCACCAGCTCGACCGGGACAGGGGGCCGTTCGGATTCACCCCTCCACTTT. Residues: CATSSTGTGGRSDSPLHF.

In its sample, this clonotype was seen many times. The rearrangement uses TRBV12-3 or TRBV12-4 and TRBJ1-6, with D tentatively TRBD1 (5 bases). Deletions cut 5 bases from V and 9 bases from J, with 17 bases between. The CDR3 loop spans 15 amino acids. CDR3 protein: CASSPGGLSSSPLHF. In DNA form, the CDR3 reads TGTGCCAGCAGTCCGGGGGGACTCTCAAGTTCACCCCTCCACTTT.

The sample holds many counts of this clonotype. The DNA of the CDR3 is TGTGCCAGCAGTGAGCCACCCGCTGAAGCTTTCTTT. Translating it yields CASSEPPAEAFF. The chain employs TRBV2 and TRBJ1-1; no firm D call. The CDR3 loop spans 12 amino acids. Germline V CDR1 and CDR2: SNHLY, FYNNEI. V was clipped by 3 bases and J by 6 bases, with 8 bases between them.

Written as DNA, the CDR3 is TGTGCCATCAGCGGATCGGACCGGAACACTGAAGCTTTCTTT. Translated, it gives CAISGSDRNTEAFF. J is TRBJ1-1 and V is TRBV10-3; D unresolved. The CDR3 has 14 amino acids. CDR1 is ENHRY, CDR2 SYGVKD, per germline. Trimming took off 6 bases at V and 1 base at J, with 12 bases between the two ends.

The CDR3 DNA reads TGTGCCAGCAGTGGGATTGGCCCTGTGGAGCTGTTTTTT. Translated: CASSGIGPVELFF. This chain joins TRBV2 and TRBJ2-2, with unresolved D. The V end lost 4 bases, the J end lost 10 bases, and 13 bases lay between the germline ends. CDR3 length: 13 residues. Per the germline V gene, CDR1 is SNHLY and CDR2 is FYNNEI.

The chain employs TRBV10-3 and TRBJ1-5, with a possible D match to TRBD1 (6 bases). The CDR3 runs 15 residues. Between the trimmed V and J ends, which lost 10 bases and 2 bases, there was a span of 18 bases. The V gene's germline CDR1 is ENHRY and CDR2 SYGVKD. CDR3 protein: CATGDGQYGNQPQHF. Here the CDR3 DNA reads TGTGCCACGGGGGATGGACAGTATGGCAATCAGCCCCAGCATTTT.

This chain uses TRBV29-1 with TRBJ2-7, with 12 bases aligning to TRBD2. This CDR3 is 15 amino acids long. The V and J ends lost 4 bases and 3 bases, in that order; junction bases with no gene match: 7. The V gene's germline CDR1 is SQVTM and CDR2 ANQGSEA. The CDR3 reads CSVVQASGGGYEQYF. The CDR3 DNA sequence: TGCAGCGTTGTTCAGGCTAGCGGGGGGGGCTACGAGCAGTACTTC.

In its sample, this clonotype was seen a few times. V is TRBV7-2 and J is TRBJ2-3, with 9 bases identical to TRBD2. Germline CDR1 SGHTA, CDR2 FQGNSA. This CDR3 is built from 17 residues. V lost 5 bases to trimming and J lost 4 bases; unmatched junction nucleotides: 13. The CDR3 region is CASSPNPSGTRPDTQYF. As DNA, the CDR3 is TGTGCCAGCAGCCCCAACCCTAGCGGGACTCGACCAGATACGCAGTATTTT.

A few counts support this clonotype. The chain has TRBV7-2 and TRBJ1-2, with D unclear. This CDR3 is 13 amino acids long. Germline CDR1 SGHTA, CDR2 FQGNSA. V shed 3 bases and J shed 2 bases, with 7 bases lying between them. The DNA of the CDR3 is TGTGCCAGCAGCTTTTGGCAGAACTATGGCTACACCTTC. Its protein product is CASSFWQNYGYTF. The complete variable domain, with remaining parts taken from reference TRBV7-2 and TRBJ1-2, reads GAGVSQSPSNKVTEKGKDVELRCDPISGHTALYWYRQSLGQGLEFLIYFQGNSAPDKSGLPSDRFSAERTGGSVSTLTIQRTQQEDSAVYLCASSFWQNYGYTFGSGTRLTVV.